The 12 T cell receptor beta chains below all came from one sample that was sequenced in a study of cytomegalovirus exposure and HLA in healthy donors. Primers for the PCR totalled 60 Vbeta and 13 Jbeta. Sequencing used immunoSEQ multiplex PCR; TCRdb keeps in-frame clones, though not all of them. The data show roughly 150,000 clones, with about 82% seen just once and about 2.4% held by the top ten. Material: PBMCs. The receptors derive from a male donor in good health and CMV-seronegative.

This sequence joins TRBV30 and TRBJ2-7; D remains ambiguous. Germline CDR1 reads GTSNPN; CDR2 reads SVGIG (reference sequence). The V and J ends lost 2 bases and 3 bases respectively, with 5 bases between them. The CDR3 totals 11 residues. CDR3 sequence: CAWSPRYEQYF. The CDR3 region has the DNA TGTGCCTGGAGTCCTCGCTACGAGCAGTACTTC.

V and J are TRBV6-5 and TRBJ1-1; 9 nucleotides match TRBD1. V lost 6 bases and J lost 0; bases outside the gene matches: 5. The CDR3 length is 15 residues. In germline, CDR1 is MNHEY, CDR2 SVGAGI. The DNA for the CDR3 is TGTGCCAGCAGCTCGACAGGGGGGCTGAACACTGAAGCTTTCTTT. It codes for CASSSTGGLNTEAFF.

The chain couples TRBV30 to TRBJ2-6, with D possibly matching TRBD1 (5 bases). Trimming stripped 1 base from V and 0 bases from J, with 7 bases between. The CDR3 sequence is 15 residues long. Germline-derived CDR1 and CDR2 are GTSNPN and SVGIG (reference sequence). The CDR3 bases are TGTGCCTGGAGTGGGGGCTACTCTGGGGCCAACGTCCTGACTTTC. It translates to CAWSGGYSGANVLTF.

Only a few counts were recorded for this clone. This sequence joins TRBV7-6 and TRBJ1-1, with D unresolved. The CDR3 is 15 amino acids. Germline V lookup: CDR1 SGHVS, CDR2 FNYEAQ. Trimming shortened V by 1 base and J by 1 base, and 10 bases separated the two germline ends. CDR3 amino acids: CASSLGFTENTEAFF. Here the CDR3 DNA reads TGTGCCAGCAGCTTAGGTTTTACAGAGAACACTGAAGCTTTCTTT.

V usage is TRBV23-1 and J usage is TRBJ2-4; unclear D gene. TRBV23-1 is recorded as an ORF, its role being uncertain. Between the trimmed V and J ends, which lost 7 bases and 8 bases, there was a span of 3 bases. This CDR3 is built from 9 residues. The CDR3 loop reads CASIDIQYF. In nucleotides, the CDR3 is TGCGCCAGCATAGACATTCAGTACTTC.

This chain joins TRBV28 and TRBJ2-1, with 11 bases fitting TRBD2. CDR3 length equals 14 residues. The trim removed 7 bases at V and 7 bases at J, leaving 6 bases unmatched. Germline V lookup: CDR1 MDHEN, CDR2 SYDVKM. In nucleotides, the CDR3 is TGTGCCAGCAACTTAGCGGGAGGGCGAAATGAGCAGTTCTTC. Translating gives CASNLAGGRNEQFF.

V and J are TRBV29-1 and TRBJ2-5; D remains unclear. This CDR3 comprises 10 residues. Germline V gene lookup returns CDR1 SQVTM and CDR2 ANQGSEA. The germline V and J ends were trimmed by 7 bases and 1 base, with 4 bases remaining between them. The CDR3 region is CSGGQETQYF. The CDR3 nucleotides are TGCAGCGGCGGCCAAGAGACCCAGTACTTC. Variable domain in full (rest from reference TRBV29-1 and TRBJ2-5): SAVISQKPSRDICQRGTSLTIQCQVDSQVTMMFWYRQQPGQSLTLIATANQGSEATYESGFVIDKFPISRPNLTFSTLTVSNMSPEDSSIYLCSGGQETQYFGPGTRLLVL.

The chain employs TRBV5-8 and TRBJ2-1, with 8 bases fitting TRBD1. V lost 4 bases to trimming and J lost 4 bases; unmatched junction nucleotides: 7. This CDR3 spans 15 amino acids. The V gene's germline CDR1 is SGHTS and CDR2 YDEGEE. The CDR3 loop reads CASSQRQGPYNEQFF. CDR3 sequence (DNA): TGTGCCAGCAGCCAGAGACAGGGGCCGTACAATGAGCAGTTCTTC. The whole variable domain, filled in from reference TRBV5-8 and TRBJ2-1, reads EAGVTQSPTHLIKTRGQQATLRCSPISGHTSVYWYQQALGLGLQFLLWYDEGEERNRGNFPPRFSGRQFPNYSSELNVNALELEDSALYLCASSQRQGPYNEQFFGPGTRLTVL.

The sample holds a few counts of this clone. CDR3: CASSATSGTYEQYF. The CDR3 region has the DNA TGTGCCAGTAGCGCTACTAGCGGGACCTACGAGCAGTACTTC. The chain carries TRBV19 and TRBJ2-7; TRBD2 aligns across 10 bases. From germline, CDR1 is LNHDA and CDR2 SQIVND (reference sequence). V was clipped by 6 bases and J by 2 bases; unmatched bases: 4. The CDR3 is 14 amino acids.

This chain joins TRBV11-2 and TRBJ2-1, with a weak D call TRBD2 (5 bases). Trimming took 1 base from V and 3 from J, leaving 10 bases between them. This CDR3 has 15 residues. Germline V gives CDR1 SGHAT, CDR2 FQNNGV. CDR3 sequence (DNA): TGTGCCAGCAGCTTAGCCCCGGGGTACTACAATGAGCAGTTCTTC. This sequence encodes CASSLAPGYYNEQFF.

CDR3 residues: CASSPSDTQYF. The CDR3 DNA reads TGTGCCAGCTCACCTTCTGATACGCAGTATTTT. V is TRBV18 and J is TRBJ2-3; D call uncertain. This CDR3 is built from 11 residues. V was trimmed by 3 bases and J by 6 bases, leaving 4 bases between them. Germline V CDR1 and CDR2: KGHSH, LQKENI.

The gene calls are TRBV7-2 and TRBJ2-3; TRBD1 matches 7 bases. The CDR3 covers 13 residues. CDR1 and CDR2 (germline): SGHTA, FQGNSA. This chain's CDR3 is CASLQGWGDTQYF. CDR3 DNA sequence: TGTGCGAGCCTACAGGGGTGGGGAGATACGCAGTATTTT.